The rows below give T cell receptor beta chains drawn from one sample of a study of cytomegalovirus exposure and HLA in healthy donors. Profiled with immunoSEQ multiplex PCR; TCRdb holds only in-frame clones, not every one. This sample has over 150,000 clones, with 80% found just once. Sequenced input: PBMCs. All receptors come from a man between 18 and 35 years old in good health and CMV-seropositive. The CDR3 runs from the conserved cysteine through the conserved F or W. A D gene is named only where the DNA matches it firmly. Size is stated for part of the rows, as once, few or many counts, or as a class when the clone is expanded.

length: 15; size: NA; V: TRBV12-5; J: TRBJ2-1; D: NA; CDR3: CASGLGVAIHNEQFF; DNA: TGTGCTAGTGGTTTGGGGGTAGCGATCCACAATGAGCAGTTCTTC
length: 15; size: once; V: TRBV25-1; J: TRBJ1-2; D: TRBD1; CDR3: CASSVSGTGPYGYTF; DNA: TGTGCCAGCAGTGTTTCCGGGACAGGGCCCTATGGCTACACCTTC
length: 20; size: NA; V: TRBV18; J: TRBJ2-6; D: NA; CDR3: CASSPVRGTPSGSGANVLTF; DNA: TGTGCCAGCTCACCGGTGAGAGGGACACCCTCTGGCTCTGGGGCCAACGTCCTGACTTTC
length: 13; size: once; V: TRBV19; J: TRBJ1-1; D: NA; CDR3: CASSTTGNTEAFF; DNA: TGTGCCAGTAGTACGACAGGTAACACTGAAGCTTTCTTT
length: 14; size: NA; V: TRBV5-1; J: TRBJ1-4; D: NA; CDR3: CASSRLGEGEKLFF; DNA: TGCGCCAGCAGCCGACTCGGGGAGGGTGAAAAACTGTTTTTT
length: 14; size: NA; V: TRBV5-1; J: TRBJ2-2; D: NA; CDR3: CASSLVQATGELFF; DNA: TGCGCCAGCAGCTTGGTGCAGGCCACCGGGGAGCTGTTTTTT
length: 14; size: NA; V: TRBV4-2; J: TRBJ2-7; D: NA; CDR3: CASSQGGGAYEQYF; DNA: TGTGCCAGCAGCCAAGGAGGGGGAGCTTACGAGCAGTACTTC
length: 13; size: NA; V: TRBV5-6; J: TRBJ2-7; D: TRBD1; CDR3: CASSWTGVNEQYF; DNA: TGTGCCAGCAGCTGGACAGGGGTCAACGAGCAGTACTTC
length: 12; size: once; V: TRBV19; J: TRBJ1-1; D: NA; CDR3: CASSRGRAEAFF; DNA: TGTGCCAGTAGTCGGGGGAGGGCTGAAGCTTTCTTT
length: 15; size: NA; V: TRBV9; J: TRBJ1-6; D: NA; CDR3: CASSVGQGPNSPLHF; DNA: TGTGCCAGCAGCGTCGGGCAGGGGCCCAATTCACCCCTCCACTTT
length: 16; size: once; V: TRBV7-9; J: TRBJ2-2; D: TRBD2; CDR3: CASSTPSGMNTGELFF; DNA: TGTGCCAGCAGCACCCCTAGCGGGATGAACACCGGGGAGCTGTTTTTT
length: 16; size: once; V: TRBV7-2; J: TRBJ2-3; D: NA; CDR3: CASSHTGPIGTDTQYF; DNA: TGTGCCAGCAGCCATACAGGACCCATTGGGACAGATACGCAGTATTTT
length: 14; size: NA; V: TRBV10-1; J: TRBJ1-3; D: NA; CDR3: CASSGYPAGNTIYF; DNA: TGCGCCAGCAGCGGTTATCCTGCTGGAAACACCATATATTTT
length: 13; size: few; V: TRBV2; J: TRBJ2-1; D: NA; CDR3: CASKSTTYNEQFF; DNA: TGTGCCAGCAAGTCGACTACCTACAATGAGCAGTTCTTC
length: 14; size: NA; V: TRBV9; J: TRBJ1-5; D: NA; CDR3: CASSDDEANQPQHF; DNA: TGTGCCAGCAGCGACGACGAGGCGAATCAGCCCCAGCATTTT
length: 13; size: NA; V: TRBV6-1; J: TRBJ1-2; D: NA; CDR3: CAGTPSPSYGYTF; DNA: TGTGCCGGCACCCCAAGTCCCAGTTATGGCTACACCTTC
length: 16; size: NA; V: TRBV7-8; J: TRBJ1-5; D: NA; CDR3: CASSPRWTSRNQPQHF; DNA: TGTGCCAGCAGCCCCAGGTGGACTAGTCGCAATCAGCCCCAGCATTTT
length: 14; size: NA; V: TRBV5-1; J: TRBJ2-7; D: TRBD1; CDR3: CASSSAGGSYEQYF; DNA: TGCGCCAGCAGCTCAGCAGGGGGCTCCTACGAGCAGTACTTC
length: 16; size: NA; V: TRBV18; J: TRBJ1-3; D: TRBD1; CDR3: CASSPDRVNSGNTIYF; DNA: TGTGCCAGCTCACCGGACAGGGTAAACTCTGGAAACACCATATATTTT
length: 15; size: few; V: TRBV5-1; J: TRBJ2-2; D: NA; CDR3: CASQRQGSNTGELFF; DNA: TGCGCCAGCCAACGCCAGGGATCGAACACCGGGGAGCTGTTTTTT
length: 15; size: NA; V: TRBV5-4; J: TRBJ1-1; D: NA; CDR3: CASSFGGLSGTEAFF; DNA: TGTGCCAGCAGCTTCGGGGGGCTGAGTGGCACTGAAGCTTTCTTT
length: 13; size: NA; V: TRBV6-5; J: TRBJ1-2; D: NA; CDR3: CASSSGLAYGYTF; DNA: TGTGCCAGCAGTTCAGGTCTGGCCTATGGCTACACCTTC
length: 16; size: NA; V: TRBV29-1; J: TRBJ2-3; D: NA; CDR3: CSVEERLKGSADTQYF; DNA: TGCAGCGTTGAAGAGAGACTAAAGGGTAGCGCAGATACGCAGTATTTT
length: 16; size: NA; V: TRBV19; J: TRBJ2-1; D: NA; CDR3: CASSIVPSPSGNEQFF; DNA: TGTGCCAGTAGTATAGTTCCTTCCCCATCGGGCAATGAGCAGTTCTTC
length: 14; size: NA; V: TRBV5-1; J: TRBJ2-4; D: NA; CDR3: CASSLTGMGNIQYF; DNA: TGCGCCAGCAGCTTGACAGGGATGGGAAACATTCAGTACTTC
length: 15; size: NA; V: TRBV5-4; J: TRBJ1-4; D: NA; CDR3: CASSLAGGANEKLFF; DNA: TGTGCCAGCAGCTTGGCCGGGGGGGCTAATGAAAAACTGTTTTTT
length: 17; size: NA; V: TRBV11-2; J: TRBJ2-6; D: NA; CDR3: CASSFTSGGSGANVLTF; DNA: TGTGCCAGCAGCTTCACTTCCGGGGGCTCTGGGGCCAACGTCCTGACTTTC
length: 16; size: NA; V: TRBV4-1; J: TRBJ2-3; D: NA; CDR3: CASSQETSLSTDTQYF; DNA: TGCGCCAGCAGCCAAGAAACTAGCCTTAGCACAGATACGCAGTATTTT
length: 16; size: NA; V: TRBV9; J: TRBJ2-7; D: TRBD2; CDR3: CASSVGASGSSYEQYF; DNA: TGTGCCAGCAGCGTAGGGGCTAGCGGGAGCTCCTACGAGCAGTACTTC
length: 13; size: few; V: TRBV5-1; J: TRBJ1-4; D: NA; CDR3: CASSQEDLEKLFF; DNA: TGCGCCAGCAGTCAGGAGGACCTGGAAAAACTGTTTTTT
length: 16; size: NA; V: TRBV5-1; J: TRBJ2-1; D: NA; CDR3: CASSQKQGGSYNEQFF; DNA: TGCGCCAGCAGCCAAAAACAGGGAGGGTCCTACAATGAGCAGTTCTTC
length: 14; size: once; V: TRBV28; J: TRBJ1-2; D: TRBD1; CDR3: CASSPWTGGKGYTF; DNA: TGTGCCAGCAGTCCCTGGACAGGGGGCAAAGGCTACACCTTC
length: 13; size: few; V: TRBV7-9; J: TRBJ1-2; D: TRBD1; CDR3: CASSLGQGYGYTF; DNA: TGTGCCAGCAGCCTCGGACAGGGCTATGGCTACACCTTC
length: 13; size: NA; V: TRBV5-1; J: TRBJ1-2; D: TRBD1; CDR3: CASSQDRDYGYTF; DNA: TGCGCCAGCAGCCAGGACAGGGATTATGGCTACACCTTC
length: 15; size: NA; V: TRBV7-3; J: TRBJ1-1; D: NA; CDR3: CASSFGSSGNTEAFF; DNA: TGTGCCAGCAGCTTCGGCTCCTCAGGGAACACTGAAGCTTTCTTT
length: 11; size: NA; V: TRBV7-2; J: TRBJ1-2; D: NA; CDR3: CASSTNYGYTF; DNA: TGTGCCAGCTCCACTAACTATGGCTACACCTTC
length: 15; size: NA; V: TRBV6-4; J: TRBJ2-1; D: TRBD2; CDR3: CASSENSGIYNEQFF; DNA: TGTGCCAGCAGTGAGAATAGCGGGATCTACAATGAGCAGTTCTTC
length: 13; size: few; V: TRBV7-6; J: TRBJ1-5; D: NA; CDR3: CASSLQEGQPQHF; DNA: TGTGCCAGCAGCTTACAGGAGGGACAGCCCCAGCATTTT
length: 14; size: NA; V: TRBV5-6; J: TRBJ2-7; D: TRBD1; CDR3: CASSWDRAVNEQYF; DNA: TGTGCCAGCAGCTGGGACAGGGCGGTGAACGAGCAGTACTTC
length: 14; size: NA; V: TRBV6-5; J: TRBJ2-7; D: NA; CDR3: CASSYGLTSGEQYF; DNA: TGTGCCAGCAGTTACGGACTCACAAGCGGCGAGCAGTACTTC
length: 16; size: NA; V: TRBV5-8; J: TRBJ2-3; D: TRBD2; CDR3: CASSPRTSGRADTQYF; DNA: TGTGCCAGCAGCCCGCGGACTAGCGGTCGGGCAGATACGCAGTATTTT
length: 16; size: NA; V: TRBV5-4; J: TRBJ2-2; D: NA; CDR3: CASSPWGSVSVGELFF; DNA: TGTGCCAGCAGCCCGTGGGGTAGCGTCTCAGTCGGGGAGCTGTTTTTT
length: 14; size: NA; V: TRBV7-9; J: TRBJ2-4; D: NA; CDR3: CASSFTWGENIQYF; DNA: TGTGCCAGCAGCTTTACCTGGGGGGAAAACATTCAGTACTTC
length: 16; size: once; V: TRBV11-2; J: TRBJ2-5; D: TRBD1; CDR3: CASSFATGGTPETQYF; DNA: TGTGCCAGCAGCTTTGCTACAGGGGGCACCCCGGAGACCCAGTACTTC
length: 16; size: NA; V: TRBV19; J: TRBJ1-5; D: TRBD1; CDR3: CASSRTGARSNQPQHF; DNA: TGTGCCAGTAGTAGGACAGGAGCGAGGAGCAATCAGCCCCAGCATTTT
length: 16; size: NA; V: TRBV19; J: TRBJ1-5; D: NA; CDR3: CASSIAGLRSNQPQHF; DNA: TGTGCCAGTAGTATTGCAGGGCTGAGGAGCAATCAGCCCCAGCATTTT
length: 15; size: NA; V: TRBV7-9; J: TRBJ1-2; D: NA; CDR3: CASSSERGIPYGYTF; DNA: TGTGCCAGCAGCTCAGAAAGAGGAATTCCGTATGGCTACACCTTC
length: 13; size: NA; V: TRBV18; J: TRBJ1-4; D: NA; CDR3: CASSLDSFEKLFF; DNA: TGTGCCAGCTCCCTGGACAGTTTTGAAAAACTGTTTTTT